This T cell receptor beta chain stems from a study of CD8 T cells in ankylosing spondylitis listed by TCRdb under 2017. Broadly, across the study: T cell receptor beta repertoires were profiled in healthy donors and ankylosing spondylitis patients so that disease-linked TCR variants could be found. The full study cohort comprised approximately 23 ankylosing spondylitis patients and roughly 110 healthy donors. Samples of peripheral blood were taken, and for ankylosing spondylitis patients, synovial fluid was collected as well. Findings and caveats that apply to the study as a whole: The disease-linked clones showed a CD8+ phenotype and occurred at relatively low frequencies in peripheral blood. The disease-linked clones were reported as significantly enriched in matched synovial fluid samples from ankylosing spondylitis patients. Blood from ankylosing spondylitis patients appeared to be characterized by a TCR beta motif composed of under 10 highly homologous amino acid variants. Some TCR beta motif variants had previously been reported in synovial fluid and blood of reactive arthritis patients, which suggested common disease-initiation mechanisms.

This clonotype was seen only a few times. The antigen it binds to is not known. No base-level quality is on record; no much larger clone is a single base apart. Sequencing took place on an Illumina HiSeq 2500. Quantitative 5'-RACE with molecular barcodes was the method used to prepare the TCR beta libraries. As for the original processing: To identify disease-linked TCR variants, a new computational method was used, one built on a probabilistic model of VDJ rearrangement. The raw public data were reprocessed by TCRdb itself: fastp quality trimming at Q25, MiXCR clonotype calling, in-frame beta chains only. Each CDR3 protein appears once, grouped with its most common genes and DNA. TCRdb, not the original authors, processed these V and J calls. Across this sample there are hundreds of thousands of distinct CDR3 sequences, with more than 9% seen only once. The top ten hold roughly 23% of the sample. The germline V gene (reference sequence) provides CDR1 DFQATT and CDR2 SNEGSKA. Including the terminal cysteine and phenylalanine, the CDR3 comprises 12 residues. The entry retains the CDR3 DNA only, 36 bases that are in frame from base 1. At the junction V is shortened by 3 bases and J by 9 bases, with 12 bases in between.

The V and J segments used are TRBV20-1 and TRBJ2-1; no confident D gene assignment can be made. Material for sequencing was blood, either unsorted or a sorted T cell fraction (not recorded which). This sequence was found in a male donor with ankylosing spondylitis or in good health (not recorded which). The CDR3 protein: CSASTDDGEQFF. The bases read TGCAGTGCTAGCACAGATGACGGTGAGCAGTTCTTC.